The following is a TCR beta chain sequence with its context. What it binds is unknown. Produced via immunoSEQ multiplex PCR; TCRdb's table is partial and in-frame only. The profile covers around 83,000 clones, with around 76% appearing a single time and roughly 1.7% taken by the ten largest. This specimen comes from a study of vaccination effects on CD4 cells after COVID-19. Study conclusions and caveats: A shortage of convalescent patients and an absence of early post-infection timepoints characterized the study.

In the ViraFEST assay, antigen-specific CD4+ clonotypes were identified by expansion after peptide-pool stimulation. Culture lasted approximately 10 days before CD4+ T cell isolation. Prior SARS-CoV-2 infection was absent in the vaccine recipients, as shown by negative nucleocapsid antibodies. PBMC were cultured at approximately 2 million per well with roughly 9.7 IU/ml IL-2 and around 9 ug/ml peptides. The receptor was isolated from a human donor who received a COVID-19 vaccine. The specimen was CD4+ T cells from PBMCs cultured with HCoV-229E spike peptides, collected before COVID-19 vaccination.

Here the CDR3 reads CASSSELGYNEQFF. DNA of the CDR3: TGTGCCAGTAGTTCCGAACTAGGTTACAATGAGCAGTTCTTC. V gene TRBV19 combines with J gene TRBJ2-1, with D perhaps matching TRBD2 (5 bases). V was clipped by 5 bases and J by 4 bases, with 12 bases between them. CDR1 and CDR2 from the germline V gene are LNHDA and SQIVND (reference sequence). The CDR3 loop spans 14 amino acids.